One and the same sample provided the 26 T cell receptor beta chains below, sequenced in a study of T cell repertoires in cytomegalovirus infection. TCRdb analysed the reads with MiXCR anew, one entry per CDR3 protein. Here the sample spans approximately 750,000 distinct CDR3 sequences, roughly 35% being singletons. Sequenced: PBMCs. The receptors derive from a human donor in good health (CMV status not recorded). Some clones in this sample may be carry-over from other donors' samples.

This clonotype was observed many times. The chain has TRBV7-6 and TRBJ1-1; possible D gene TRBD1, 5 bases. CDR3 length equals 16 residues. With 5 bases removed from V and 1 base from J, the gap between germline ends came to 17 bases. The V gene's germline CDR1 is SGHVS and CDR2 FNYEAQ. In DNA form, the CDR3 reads TGTGCCAGCAGCCCCGGAAACCGACAGACGAACACTGAAGCTTTCTTT. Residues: CASSPGNRQTNTEAFF.

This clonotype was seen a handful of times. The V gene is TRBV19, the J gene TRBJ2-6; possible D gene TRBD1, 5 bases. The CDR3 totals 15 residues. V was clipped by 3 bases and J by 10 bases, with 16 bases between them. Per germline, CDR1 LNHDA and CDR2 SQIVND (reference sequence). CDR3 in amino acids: CASSIQGSTTNVLTF. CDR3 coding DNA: TGTGCCAGTAGTATTCAGGGCTCTACCACAAACGTCCTGACTTTC. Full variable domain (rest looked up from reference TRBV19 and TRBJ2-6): DGGITQSPKYLFRKEGQNVTLSCEQNLNHDAMYWYRQDPGQGLRLIYYSQIVNDFQKGDIAEGYSVSREKKESFPLTVTSAQKNPTAFYLCASSIQGSTTNVLTFGAGSRLTVL.

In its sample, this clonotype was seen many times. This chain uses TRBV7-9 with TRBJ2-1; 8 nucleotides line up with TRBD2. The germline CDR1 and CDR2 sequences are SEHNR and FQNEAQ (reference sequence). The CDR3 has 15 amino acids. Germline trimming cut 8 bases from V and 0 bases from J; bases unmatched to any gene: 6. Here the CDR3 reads CASPREGGSYNEQFF. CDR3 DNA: TGTGCCAGCCCCCGGGAGGGTGGCTCCTACAATGAGCAGTTCTTC.

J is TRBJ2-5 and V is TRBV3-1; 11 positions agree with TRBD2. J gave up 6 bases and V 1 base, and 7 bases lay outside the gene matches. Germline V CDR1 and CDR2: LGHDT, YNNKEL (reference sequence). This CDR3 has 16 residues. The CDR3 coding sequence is TGTGCCAGCAGCCAAGGTTTAGCGGGGGGGCAACAGACCCAGTACTTC. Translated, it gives CASSQGLAGGQQTQYF.

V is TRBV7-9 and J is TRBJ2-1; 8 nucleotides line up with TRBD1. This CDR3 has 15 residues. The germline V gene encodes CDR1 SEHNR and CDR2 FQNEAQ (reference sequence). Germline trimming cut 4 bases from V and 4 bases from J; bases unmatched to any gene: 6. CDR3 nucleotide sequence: TGTGCCAGCAGCTCCCGACAGGGGTCTTACAATGAGCAGTTCTTC. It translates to CASSSRQGSYNEQFF.

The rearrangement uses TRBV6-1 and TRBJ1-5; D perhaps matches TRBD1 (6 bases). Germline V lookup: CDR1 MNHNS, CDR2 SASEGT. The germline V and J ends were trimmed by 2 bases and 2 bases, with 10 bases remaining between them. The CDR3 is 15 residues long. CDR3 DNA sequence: TGTGCCAGCAGTGAATTGGGGGCAGGCAATCAGCCCCAGCATTTT. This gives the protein CASSELGAGNQPQHF.

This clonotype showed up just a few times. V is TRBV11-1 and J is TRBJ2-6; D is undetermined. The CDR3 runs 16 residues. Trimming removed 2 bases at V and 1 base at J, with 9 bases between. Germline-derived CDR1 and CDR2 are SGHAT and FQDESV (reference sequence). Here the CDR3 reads CASSLNGQSGANVLTF. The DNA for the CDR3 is TGTGCCAGCAGCTTAAACGGCCAGTCTGGGGCCAACGTCCTGACTTTC.

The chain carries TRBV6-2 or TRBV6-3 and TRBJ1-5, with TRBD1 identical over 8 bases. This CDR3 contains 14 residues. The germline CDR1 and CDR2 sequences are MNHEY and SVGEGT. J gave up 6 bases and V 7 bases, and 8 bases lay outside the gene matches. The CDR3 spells CASKPDRGGQPQHF. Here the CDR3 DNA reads TGTGCCAGCAAGCCCGACAGGGGAGGTCAGCCCCAGCATTTT.

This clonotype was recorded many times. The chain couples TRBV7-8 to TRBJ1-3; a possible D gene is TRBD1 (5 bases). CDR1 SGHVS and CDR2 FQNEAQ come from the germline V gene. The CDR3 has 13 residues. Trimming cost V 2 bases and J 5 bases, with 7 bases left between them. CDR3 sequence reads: CASSLSDRNTIYF. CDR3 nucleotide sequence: TGTGCCAGCAGCTTATCGGACAGAAACACCATATATTTT.

The CDR3 loop reads CASSLMSSGRETQYF. The CDR3 DNA reads as TGTGCCAGCAGTTTAATGAGTAGCGGTAGGGAGACCCAGTACTTC. This chain links TRBV12-3 or TRBV12-4 with TRBJ2-5, with D possibly being TRBD2 (6 bases). The CDR3 sequence is 15 residues long. Trimming cost V 2 bases and J 5 bases, with 15 bases left between them.

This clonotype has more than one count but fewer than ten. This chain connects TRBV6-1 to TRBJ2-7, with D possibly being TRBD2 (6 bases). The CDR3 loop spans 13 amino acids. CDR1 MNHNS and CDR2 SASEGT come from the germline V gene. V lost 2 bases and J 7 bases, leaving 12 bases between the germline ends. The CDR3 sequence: CASSESLAREQYF. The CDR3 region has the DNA TGTGCCAGCAGTGAAAGTCTAGCGAGAGAGCAGTACTTC.

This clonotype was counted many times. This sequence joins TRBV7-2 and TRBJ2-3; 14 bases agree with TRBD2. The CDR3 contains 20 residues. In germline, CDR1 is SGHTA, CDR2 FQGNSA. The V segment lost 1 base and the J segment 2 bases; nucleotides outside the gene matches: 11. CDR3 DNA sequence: TGTGCCAGCAGCTTAGGGTGGGGGACTAGCGGGAGACTAGTCACAGATACGCAGTATTTT. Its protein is CASSLGWGTSGRLVTDTQYF. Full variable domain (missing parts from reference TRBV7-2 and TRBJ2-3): GAGVSQSPSNKVTEKGKDVELRCDPISGHTALYWYRQSLGQGLEFLIYFQGNSAPDKSGLPSDRFSAERTGGSVSTLTIQRTQQEDSAVYLCASSLGWGTSGRLVTDTQYFGPGTRLTVL.

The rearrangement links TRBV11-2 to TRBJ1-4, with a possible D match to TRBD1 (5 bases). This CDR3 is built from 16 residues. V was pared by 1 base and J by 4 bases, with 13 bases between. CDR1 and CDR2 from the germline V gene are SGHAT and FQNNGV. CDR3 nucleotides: TGTGCCAGCAGCTTAGTTCGGCAGGACAATAATGAAAAACTGTTTTTT. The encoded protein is CASSLVRQDNNEKLFF.

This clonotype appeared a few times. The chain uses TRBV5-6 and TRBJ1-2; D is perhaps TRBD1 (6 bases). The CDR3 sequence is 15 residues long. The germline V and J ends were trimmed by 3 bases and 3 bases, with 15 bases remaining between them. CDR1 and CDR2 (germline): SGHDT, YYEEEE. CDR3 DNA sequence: TGTGCCAGCAGCTGGTCGACAGGTCAACACTATGGCTACACCTTC. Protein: CASSWSTGQHYGYTF.

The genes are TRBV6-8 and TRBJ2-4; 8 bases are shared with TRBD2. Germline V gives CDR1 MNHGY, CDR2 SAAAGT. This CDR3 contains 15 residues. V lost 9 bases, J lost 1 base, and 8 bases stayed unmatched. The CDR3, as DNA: TGTGCCAGTAGACCGGGGGGGCTGGCCAAAAACATTCAGTACTTC. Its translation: CASRPGGLAKNIQYF.

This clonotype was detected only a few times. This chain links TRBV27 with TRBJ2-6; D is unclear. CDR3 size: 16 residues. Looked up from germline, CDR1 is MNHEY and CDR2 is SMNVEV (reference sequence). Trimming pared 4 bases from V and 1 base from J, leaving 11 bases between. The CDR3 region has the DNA TGTGCCAGCAGTTCCCCGATGAAGTCTGGGGCCAACGTCCTGACTTTC. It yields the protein CASSSPMKSGANVLTF.

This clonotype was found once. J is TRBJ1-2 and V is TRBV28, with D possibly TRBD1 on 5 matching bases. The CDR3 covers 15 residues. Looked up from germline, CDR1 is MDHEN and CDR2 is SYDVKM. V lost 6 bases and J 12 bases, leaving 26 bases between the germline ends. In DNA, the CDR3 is TGTGCCAGCAGCCCATTCTCTACCCAGGTGGGGGTGGACACCTTC. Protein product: CASSPFSTQVGVDTF.

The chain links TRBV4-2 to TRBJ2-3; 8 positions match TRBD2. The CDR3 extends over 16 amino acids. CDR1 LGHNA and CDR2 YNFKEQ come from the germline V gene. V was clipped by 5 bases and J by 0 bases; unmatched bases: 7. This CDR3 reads CASSRTGGASTDTQYF. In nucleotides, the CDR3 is TGTGCCAGCAGCAGAACGGGAGGGGCTAGCACAGATACGCAGTATTTT.

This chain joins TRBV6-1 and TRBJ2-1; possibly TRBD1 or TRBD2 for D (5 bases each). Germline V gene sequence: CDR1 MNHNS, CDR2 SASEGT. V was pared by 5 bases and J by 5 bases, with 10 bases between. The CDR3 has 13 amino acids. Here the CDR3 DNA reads TGTGCCAGCAGTTATCTGGGGGACAATGAGCAGTTCTTC. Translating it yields CASSYLGDNEQFF.

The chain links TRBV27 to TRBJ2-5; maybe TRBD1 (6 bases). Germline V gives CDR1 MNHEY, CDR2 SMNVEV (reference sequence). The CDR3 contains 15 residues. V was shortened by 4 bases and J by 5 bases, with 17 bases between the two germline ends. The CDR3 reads CASSSLTGRIETQYF. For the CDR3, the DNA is TGTGCCAGCAGTTCCTTAACAGGGCGGATCGAGACCCAGTACTTC.

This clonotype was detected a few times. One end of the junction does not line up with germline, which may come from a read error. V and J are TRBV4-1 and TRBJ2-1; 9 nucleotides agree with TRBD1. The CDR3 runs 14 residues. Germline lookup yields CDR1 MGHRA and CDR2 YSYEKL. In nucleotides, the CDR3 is TGTGCCAGCAGCCCACGGACAGGGGACAATGAGCAGTTCTTC. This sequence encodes CASSPRTGDNEQFF.

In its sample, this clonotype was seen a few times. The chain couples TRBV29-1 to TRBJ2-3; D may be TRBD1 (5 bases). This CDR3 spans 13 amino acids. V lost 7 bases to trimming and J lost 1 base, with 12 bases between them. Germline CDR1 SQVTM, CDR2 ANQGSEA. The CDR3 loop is CSGRGIRTDTQYF. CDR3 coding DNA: TGCAGCGGTAGGGGTATACGCACAGATACGCAGTATTTT.

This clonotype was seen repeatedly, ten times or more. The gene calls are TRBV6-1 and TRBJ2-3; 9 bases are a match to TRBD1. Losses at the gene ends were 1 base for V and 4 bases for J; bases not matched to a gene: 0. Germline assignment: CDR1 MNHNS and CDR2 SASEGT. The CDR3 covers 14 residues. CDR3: CASSEGTGADTQYF. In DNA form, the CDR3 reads TGTGCCAGCAGTGAAGGGACAGGGGCAGATACGCAGTATTTT.

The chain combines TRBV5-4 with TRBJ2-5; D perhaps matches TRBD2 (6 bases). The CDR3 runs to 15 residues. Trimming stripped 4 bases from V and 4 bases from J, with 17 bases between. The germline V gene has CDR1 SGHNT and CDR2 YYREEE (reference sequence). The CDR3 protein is CASSPEAGLTETQYF. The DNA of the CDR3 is TGTGCCAGCAGCCCGGAAGCGGGTTTAACAGAGACCCAGTACTTC.

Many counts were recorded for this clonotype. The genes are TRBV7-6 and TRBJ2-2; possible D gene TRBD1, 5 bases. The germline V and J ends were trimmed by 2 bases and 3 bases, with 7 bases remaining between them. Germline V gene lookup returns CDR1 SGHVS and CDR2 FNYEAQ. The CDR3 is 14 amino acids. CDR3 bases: TGTGCCAGCAGCTTACTAGGGGACACCGGGGAGCTGTTTTTT. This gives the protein CASSLLGDTGELFF. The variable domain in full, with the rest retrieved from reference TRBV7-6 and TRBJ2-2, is GAGVSQSPRYKVTKRGQDVALRCDPISGHVSLYWYRQALGQGPEFLTYFNYEAQQDKSGLPNDRFSAERPEGSISTLTIQRTEQRDSAMYRCASSLLGDTGELFFGEGSRLTVL.

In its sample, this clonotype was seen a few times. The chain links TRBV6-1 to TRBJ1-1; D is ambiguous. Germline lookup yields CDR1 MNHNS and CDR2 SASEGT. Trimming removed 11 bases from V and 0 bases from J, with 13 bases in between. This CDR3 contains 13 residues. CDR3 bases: TGTGCCCCCTCCGGACCGATGAACACTGAAGCTTTCTTT. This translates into CAPSGPMNTEAFF.